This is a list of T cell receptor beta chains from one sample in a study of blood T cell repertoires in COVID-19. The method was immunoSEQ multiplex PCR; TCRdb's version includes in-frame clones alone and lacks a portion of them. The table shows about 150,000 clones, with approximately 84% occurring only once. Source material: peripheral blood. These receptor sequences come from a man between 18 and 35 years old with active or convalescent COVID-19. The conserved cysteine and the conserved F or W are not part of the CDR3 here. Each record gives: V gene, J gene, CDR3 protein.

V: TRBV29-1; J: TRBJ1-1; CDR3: SVGVTGAITEAF
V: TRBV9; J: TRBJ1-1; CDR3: ASSPLGGNTEAF
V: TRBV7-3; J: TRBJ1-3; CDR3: ASSLGPGPYTIY
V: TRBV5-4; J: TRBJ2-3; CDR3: ASRRSGRLPDTDTQY
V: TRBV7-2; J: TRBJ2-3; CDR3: ASSLRQGYTDTQY
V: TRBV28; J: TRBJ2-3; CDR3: ASSPDSPGTSGLGNTQY
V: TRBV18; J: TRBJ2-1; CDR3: ASSPSSGRYNEQF
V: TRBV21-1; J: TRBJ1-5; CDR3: ASSKVTHLKDSNQPQH
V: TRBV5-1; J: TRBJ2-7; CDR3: ASSSGLAGWEQY
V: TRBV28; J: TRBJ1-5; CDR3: ASSPRQGRQPQH
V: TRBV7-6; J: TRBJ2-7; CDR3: ASSLMGQGPHEQY
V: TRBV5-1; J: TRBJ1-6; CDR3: ASSLTTDYNSPLH
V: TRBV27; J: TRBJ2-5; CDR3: ASSKRPQETQY
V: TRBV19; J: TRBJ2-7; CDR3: ASRPALGSYEQY
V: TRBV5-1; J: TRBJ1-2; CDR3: ASSASGAGVSYGYT
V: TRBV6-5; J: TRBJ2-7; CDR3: ASSSTDRVSEQY
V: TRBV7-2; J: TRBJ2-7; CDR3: ASSLWTVSPYEQY
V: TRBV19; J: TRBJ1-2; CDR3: ASSISAGSNYGYT
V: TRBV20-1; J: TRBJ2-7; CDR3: SASRGRAYEQY
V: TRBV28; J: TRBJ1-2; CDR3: ASSFSTANYGYT
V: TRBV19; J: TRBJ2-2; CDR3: ASSSWREGSNTGELF
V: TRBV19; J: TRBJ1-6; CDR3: ASSTGATGGSPLH
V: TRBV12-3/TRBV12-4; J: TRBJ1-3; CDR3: ASSSGQGATIY
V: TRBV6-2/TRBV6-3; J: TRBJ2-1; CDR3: ASSPVSGRAYNEQF
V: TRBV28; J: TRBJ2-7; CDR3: ASSSRKEQY
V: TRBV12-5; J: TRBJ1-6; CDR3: ASGPDRRISSYNSPLH
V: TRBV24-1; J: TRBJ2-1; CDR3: ATSDGHSGEQF
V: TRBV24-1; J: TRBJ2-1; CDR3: ATSDRRQGSNEQF
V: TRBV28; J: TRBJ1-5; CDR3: ASSLIFSGFNQPQH
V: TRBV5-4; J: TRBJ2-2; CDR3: ASSRARAGDPGELF
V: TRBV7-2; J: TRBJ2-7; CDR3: ASSSRNSPGYEQY
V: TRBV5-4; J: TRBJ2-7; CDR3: ASSLETGPYEQY